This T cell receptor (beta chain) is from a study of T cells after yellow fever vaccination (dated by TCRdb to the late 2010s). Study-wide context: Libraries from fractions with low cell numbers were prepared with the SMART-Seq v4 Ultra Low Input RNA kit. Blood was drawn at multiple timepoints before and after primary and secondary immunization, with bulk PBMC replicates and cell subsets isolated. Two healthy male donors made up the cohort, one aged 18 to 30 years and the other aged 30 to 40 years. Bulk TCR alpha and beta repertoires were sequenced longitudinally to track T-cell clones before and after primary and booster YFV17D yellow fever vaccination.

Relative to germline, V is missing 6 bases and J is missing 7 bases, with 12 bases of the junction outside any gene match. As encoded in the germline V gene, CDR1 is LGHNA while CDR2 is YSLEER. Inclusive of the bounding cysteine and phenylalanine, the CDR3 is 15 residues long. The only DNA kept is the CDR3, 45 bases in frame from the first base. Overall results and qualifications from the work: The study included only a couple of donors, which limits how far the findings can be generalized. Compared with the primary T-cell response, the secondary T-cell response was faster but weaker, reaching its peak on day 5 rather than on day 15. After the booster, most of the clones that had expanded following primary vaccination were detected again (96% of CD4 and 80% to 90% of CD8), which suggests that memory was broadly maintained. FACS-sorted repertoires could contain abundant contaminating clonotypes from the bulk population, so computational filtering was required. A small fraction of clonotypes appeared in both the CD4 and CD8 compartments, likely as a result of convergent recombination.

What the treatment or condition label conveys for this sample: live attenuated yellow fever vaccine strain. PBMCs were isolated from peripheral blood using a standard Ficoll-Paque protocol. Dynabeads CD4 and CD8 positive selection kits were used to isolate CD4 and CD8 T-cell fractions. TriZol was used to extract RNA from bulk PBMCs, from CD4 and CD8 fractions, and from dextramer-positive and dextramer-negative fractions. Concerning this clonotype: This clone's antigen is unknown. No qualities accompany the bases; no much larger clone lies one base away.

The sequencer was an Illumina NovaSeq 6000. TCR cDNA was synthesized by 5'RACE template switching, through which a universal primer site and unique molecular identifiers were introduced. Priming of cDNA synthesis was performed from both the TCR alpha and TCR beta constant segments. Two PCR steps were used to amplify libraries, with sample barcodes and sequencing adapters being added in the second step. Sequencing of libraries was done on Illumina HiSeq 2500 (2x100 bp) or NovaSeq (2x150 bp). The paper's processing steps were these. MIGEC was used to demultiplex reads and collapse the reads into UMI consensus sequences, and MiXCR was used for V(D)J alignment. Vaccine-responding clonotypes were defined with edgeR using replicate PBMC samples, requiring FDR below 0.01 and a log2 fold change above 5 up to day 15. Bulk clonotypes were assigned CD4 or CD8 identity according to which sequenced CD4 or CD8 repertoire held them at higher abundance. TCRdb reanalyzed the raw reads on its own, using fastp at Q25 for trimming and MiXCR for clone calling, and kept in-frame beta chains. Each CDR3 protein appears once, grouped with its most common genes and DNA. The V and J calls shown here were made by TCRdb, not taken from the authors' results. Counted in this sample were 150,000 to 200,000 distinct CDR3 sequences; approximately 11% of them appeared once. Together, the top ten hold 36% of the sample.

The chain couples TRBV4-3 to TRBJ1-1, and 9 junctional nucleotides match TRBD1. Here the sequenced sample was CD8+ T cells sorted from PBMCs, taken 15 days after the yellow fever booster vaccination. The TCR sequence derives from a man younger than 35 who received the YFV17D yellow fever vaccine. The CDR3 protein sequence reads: CASSPVDRGDLEAFF. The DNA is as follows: TGCGCCAGCAGTCCAGTTGACAGGGGGGACCTTGAAGCTTTCTTT.